What follows describes a single TCR beta chain. The source of the sample is a study of blood T cell repertoires in COVID-19. The V and J ends lost 0 bases and 5 bases, in that order; junction bases with no gene match: 2. Germline values: CDR1 KGHSH, CDR2 LQKENI. There are 14 residues in the CDR3. Authors' processing steps: Quantification of nucleated cells was approximated via reference gene primer amplification. Clones were sequenced by immunoSEQ multiplex PCR, and TCRdb holds only the in-frame ones, with some missing. V and J calls and clone size are as listed in that table; D and trimming were resolved from the DNA. The sample includes roughly 330,000 clones, roughly 89% of them seen just once.

Sequenced: peripheral blood. The TCR comes from a man between 25 and 39 years old with COVID-19, enrolled during active disease. This rearrangement joins TRBV18 to TRBJ2-7; 9 bases line up with TRBD1. CDR3 residues: CASSPPGTGNEQYF. In nucleotides, the CDR3 is TGTGCCAGCTCACCACCCGGGACAGGGAACGAGCAGTACTTC.